A single sample gave rise to the 16 T cell receptor beta chains below, sequenced in a study of blood T cell repertoires in COVID-19 (dated by TCRdb to 2020 to 2021). The library was obtained by the immunoSEQ multiplex PCR assay. This immuneACCESS table, as held by TCRdb, lists in-frame sequences with V and J called but not all clones. Of the missing ones, under half trace to an unresolved V gene in checked studies; the others have no known cause. Here the sample has over 65,000 clones; more than 80% occur a single time. Over 7.5% of the sample belongs to the ten largest clones. Sequencing input: peripheral blood. Receptors were obtained from a man aged 25 to 40 with acute or convalescent COVID-19.

J is TRBJ1-1 and V is TRBV10-1; possible D gene TRBD1, 5 bases. This CDR3 comprises 13 residues. Germline V gene sequence: CDR1 WNHNN, CDR2 SYGVQD (reference sequence). V shed 4 bases and J shed 1 base, with 7 bases lying between them. CDR3 sequence reads: CASSAGQNTEAFF. CDR3 in DNA: TGCGCCAGCAGTGCCGGACAGAACACTGAAGCTTTCTTT.

This chain joins TRBV27 and TRBJ2-1, with 7 bases fitting TRBD2. V lost 5 bases and J lost 9; bases outside the gene matches: 16. The CDR3 totals 16 residues. Germline V CDR1 and CDR2: MNHEY, SMNVEV (reference sequence). The CDR3 DNA is TGTGCCAGCAGTCCATACCAGACTAGCCCCTTACGTGAGCAGTTCTTC. It encodes CASSPYQTSPLREQFF.

V usage is TRBV4-1 and J usage is TRBJ2-3, with TRBD2 identical over 9 bases. With 4 bases clipped from V and 0 bases from J, the junction kept 5 bases outside the gene matches. The CDR3 loop spans 16 amino acids. Germline V gives CDR1 MGHRA, CDR2 YSYEKL. The CDR3 is CASSRQAGGSTDTQYF. The DNA for the CDR3 is TGCGCCAGCAGCCGACAAGCGGGAGGTAGCACAGATACGCAGTATTTT.

The rearrangement uses TRBV28 and TRBJ2-1; 10 bases line up with TRBD2. Trimming cost V 4 bases and J 2 bases; bases outside gene matches: 5. The CDR3 is made up of 16 amino acids. In germline, CDR1 is MDHEN, CDR2 SYDVKM. The CDR3, as DNA: TGTGCCAGCAGTTCTAAAACTAGCGGGGCCTACAATGAGCAGTTCTTC. This codes for CASSSKTSGAYNEQFF.

The rearrangement uses TRBV30 and TRBJ2-7; 9 positions agree with TRBD1. J lost 1 base, V lost 7 bases, and 8 bases had no gene match. Germline assignment: CDR1 GTSNPN and CDR2 SVGIG (reference sequence). The CDR3 runs to 14 residues. Here the CDR3 reads CASLRDRVSYEQYF. Written as DNA, the CDR3 is TGTGCCTCCCTCCGGGACAGGGTTTCCTACGAGCAGTACTTC.

Only one count was recorded for this clone. The chain is built from TRBV28 and TRBJ1-6; D remains unclear. Germline CDR1 MDHEN, CDR2 SYDVKM. The CDR3 spans 14 residues. The V end was cut by 6 bases, the J end by 8 bases, with 14 bases between. The CDR3: CASRDPRRHSPLHF. CDR3 nucleotides: TGTGCCAGCAGAGACCCTAGGAGGCATTCACCCCTCCACTTT.

V usage is TRBV12-3 or TRBV12-4 and J usage is TRBJ1-3, with no clear D. The CDR3 loop spans 13 amino acids. The ends were cut back, 5 bases at V and 4 bases at J, with 9 bases in the middle. CDR3 loop: CASSGQTGNTIYF. The CDR3 DNA follows: TGTGCCAGCAGTGGGCAGACAGGAAACACCATATATTTT.

The chain is built from TRBV2 and TRBJ2-3; TRBD1 aligns across 7 bases. The CDR3 runs 13 residues. With V trimmed by 5 bases and J by 9 bases, 8 bases remained unmatched. Looked up from germline, CDR1 is SNHLY and CDR2 is FYNNEI. The CDR3 loop is CASSSDRAGTQYF. CDR3 DNA: TGTGCCAGCAGTTCCGACAGGGCAGGGACGCAGTATTTT.

The chain employs TRBV7-2 and TRBJ2-7; D is undetermined. The CDR3 totals 17 residues. V shed 2 bases and J shed 3 bases, with 20 bases lying between them. Germline CDR1 reads SGHTA; CDR2 reads FQGNSA. CDR3 sequence (DNA): TGTGCCAGCAGCTTATTCGCCAGTGCCGTTGATATCTACGAGCAGTACTTC. Its protein is CASSLFASAVDIYEQYF.

The rearrangement links TRBV12-3 or TRBV12-4 to TRBJ1-2; 8 positions agree with TRBD1. This CDR3 is 13 amino acids long. V lost 6 bases, J lost 4 bases, and 4 bases stayed unmatched. The CDR3 region has the DNA TGTGCCAGCAGCCCCGACAGGGGCTATGGCTACACCTTC. It codes for CASSPDRGYGYTF.

This chain uses TRBV9 with TRBJ2-3; D remains ambiguous. Trimming stripped 0 bases from V and 4 bases from J, with 6 bases between. Germline CDR1 SGDLS, CDR2 YYNGEE. CDR3 length: 13 residues. Written as DNA, the CDR3 is TGTGCCAGCAGCGTAGTAGAAGCAGATACGCAGTATTTT. This translates into CASSVVEADTQYF.

The rearrangement links TRBV6-1 to TRBJ1-3; D ambiguous. V shed 1 base and J shed 0 bases, with 7 bases lying between them. The CDR3 totals 15 residues. Per the germline V gene, CDR1 is MNHNS and CDR2 is SASEGT. The CDR3 DNA reads as TGTGCCAGCAGTGAAGTGGCCGACTCTGGAAACACCATATATTTT. This translates into CASSEVADSGNTIYF.

The rearrangement joins TRBV7-2 to TRBJ2-3; no reliable D call. Germline CDR1 and CDR2: SGHTA and FQGNSA. This CDR3 has 18 amino acids. The ends were cut back, 5 bases at V and 2 bases at J, with 23 bases in the middle. The CDR3 sequence: CASSLRAGKWSLTDTQYF. The CDR3 nucleotides are TGTGCCAGCAGCCTCAGAGCCGGAAAGTGGAGCCTCACAGATACGCAGTATTTT.

The chain employs TRBV28 and TRBJ1-2; 7 bases align to TRBD1. J lost 3 bases, V lost 6 bases, and 7 bases had no gene match. This CDR3 is built from 14 residues. The germline V gene encodes CDR1 MDHEN and CDR2 SYDVKM. CDR3 in amino acids: CASRNRGTDYGYTF. CDR3 coding DNA: TGTGCCAGCAGAAACAGGGGAACCGACTATGGCTACACCTTC.

This chain uses TRBV6-2 or TRBV6-3 with TRBJ2-7; 8 positions match TRBD2. Unmatched junction bases numbered 9, after V lost 4 bases and J lost 4 bases. This CDR3 comprises 15 residues. Germline V CDR1 and CDR2: MNHEY, SVGEGT. In nucleotides, the CDR3 is TGTGCCAGCAGTTCTACAGCGGGGGCTAGGTACGAGCAGTACTTC. Amino acids: CASSSTAGARYEQYF.

In its sample, this clone was seen many times. This specimen includes other DNA sequences encoding the same CDR3. The gene calls are TRBV18 and TRBJ2-7; 9 bases align to TRBD2. The V segment lost 2 bases and the J segment 4 bases; nucleotides outside the gene matches: 6. From germline, CDR1 is KGHSH and CDR2 LQKENI. This CDR3 spans 15 amino acids. CDR3 protein: CASSPGSGRTYEQYF. CDR3 in DNA: TGTGCCAGCTCACCAGGAAGCGGGAGGACTTACGAGCAGTACTTC.